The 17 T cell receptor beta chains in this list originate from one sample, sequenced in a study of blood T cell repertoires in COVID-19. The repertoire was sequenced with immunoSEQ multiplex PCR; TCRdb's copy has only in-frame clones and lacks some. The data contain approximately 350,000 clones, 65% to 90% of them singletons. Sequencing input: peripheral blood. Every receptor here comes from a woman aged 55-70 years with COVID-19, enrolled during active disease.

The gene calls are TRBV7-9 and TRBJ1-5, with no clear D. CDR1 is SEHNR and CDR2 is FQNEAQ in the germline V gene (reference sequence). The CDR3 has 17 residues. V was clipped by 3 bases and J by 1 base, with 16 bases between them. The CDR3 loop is CASSLGGESGSNQPQHF. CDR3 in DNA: TGTGCCAGCAGCTTGGGAGGTGAATCGGGAAGCAATCAGCCCCAGCATTTT.

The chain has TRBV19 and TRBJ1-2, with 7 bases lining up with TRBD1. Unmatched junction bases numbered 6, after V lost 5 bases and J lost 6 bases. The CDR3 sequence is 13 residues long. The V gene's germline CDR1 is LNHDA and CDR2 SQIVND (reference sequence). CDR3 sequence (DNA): TGTGCCAGTAGTCCTAGGACAGGTCATGGCTACACCTTC. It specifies CASSPRTGHGYTF.

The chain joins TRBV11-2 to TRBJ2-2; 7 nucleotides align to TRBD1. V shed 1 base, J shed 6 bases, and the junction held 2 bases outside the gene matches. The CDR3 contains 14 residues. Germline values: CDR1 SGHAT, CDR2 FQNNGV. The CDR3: CASSLGQGAGELFF. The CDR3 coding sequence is TGTGCCAGCAGCTTAGGTCAGGGGGCCGGGGAGCTGTTTTTT.

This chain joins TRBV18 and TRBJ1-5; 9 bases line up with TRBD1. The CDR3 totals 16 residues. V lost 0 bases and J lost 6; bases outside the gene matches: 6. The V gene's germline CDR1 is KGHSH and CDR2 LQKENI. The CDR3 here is CASSPPGQGWSQPQHF. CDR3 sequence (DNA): TGTGCCAGCTCACCACCTGGACAGGGGTGGTCTCAGCCCCAGCATTTT. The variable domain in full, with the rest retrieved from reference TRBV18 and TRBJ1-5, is NAGVMQNPRHLVRRRGQEARLRCSPMKGHSHVYWYRQLPEEGLKFMVYLQKENIIDESGMPKERFSAEFPKEGPSILRIQQVVRGDSAAYFCASSPPGQGWSQPQHFGDGTRLSIL.

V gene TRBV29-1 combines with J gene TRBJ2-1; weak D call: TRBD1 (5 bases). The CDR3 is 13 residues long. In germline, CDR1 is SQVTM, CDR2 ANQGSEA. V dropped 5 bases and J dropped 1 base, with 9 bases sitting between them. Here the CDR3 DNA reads TGCAGCGTTTTGGGGCCGTCCTACAATGAGCAGTTCTTC. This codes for CSVLGPSYNEQFF.

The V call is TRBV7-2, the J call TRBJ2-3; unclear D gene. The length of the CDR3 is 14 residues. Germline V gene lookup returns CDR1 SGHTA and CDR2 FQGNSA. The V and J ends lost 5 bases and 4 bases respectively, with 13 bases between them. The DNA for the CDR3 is TGTGCCAGCAGCCCTCCCGGGTACGCAGATACGCAGTATTTT. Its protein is CASSPPGYADTQYF.

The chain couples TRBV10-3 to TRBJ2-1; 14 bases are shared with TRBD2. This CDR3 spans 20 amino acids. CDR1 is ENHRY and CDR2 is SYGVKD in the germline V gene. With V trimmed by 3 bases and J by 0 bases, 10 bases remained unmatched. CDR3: CAISDVGLAGGPSSYNEQFF. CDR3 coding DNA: TGTGCCATCAGTGATGTAGGACTAGCGGGGGGCCCGAGCTCCTACAATGAGCAGTTCTTC.

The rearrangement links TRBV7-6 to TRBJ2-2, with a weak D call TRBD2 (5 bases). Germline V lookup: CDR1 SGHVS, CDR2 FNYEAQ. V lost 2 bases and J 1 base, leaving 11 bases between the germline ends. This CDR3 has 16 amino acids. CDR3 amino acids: CASSLLGVLNTGELFF. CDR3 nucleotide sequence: TGTGCCAGCAGCTTACTGGGAGTCCTGAACACCGGGGAGCTGTTTTTT.

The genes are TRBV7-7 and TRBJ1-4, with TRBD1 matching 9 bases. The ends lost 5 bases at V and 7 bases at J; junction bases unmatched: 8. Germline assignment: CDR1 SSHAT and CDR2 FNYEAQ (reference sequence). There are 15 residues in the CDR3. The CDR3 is CASSPGQGISEKLFF. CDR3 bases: TGTGCCAGCAGCCCAGGACAGGGGATAAGTGAAAAACTGTTTTTT. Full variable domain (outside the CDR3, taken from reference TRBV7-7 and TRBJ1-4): GAGVSQSPRYKVTKRGQDVTLRCDPISSHATLYWYQQALGQGPEFLTYFNYEAQPDKSGLPSDRFSAERPEGSISTLTIQRTEQRDSAMYRCASSPGQGISEKLFFGSGTQLSVL.

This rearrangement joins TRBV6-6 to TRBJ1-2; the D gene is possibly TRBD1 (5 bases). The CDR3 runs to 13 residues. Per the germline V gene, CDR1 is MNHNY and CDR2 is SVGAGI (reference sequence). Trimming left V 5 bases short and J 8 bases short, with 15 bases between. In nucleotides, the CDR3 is TGTGCCAGCAGTACCCAGGGAGGCGGCGGCTACACCTTC. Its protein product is CASSTQGGGGYTF.

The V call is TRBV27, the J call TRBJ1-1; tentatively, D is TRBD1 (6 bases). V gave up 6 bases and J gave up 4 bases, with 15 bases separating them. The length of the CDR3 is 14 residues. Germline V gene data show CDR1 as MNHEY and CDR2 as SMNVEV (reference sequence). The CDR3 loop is CASRVATGITEAFF. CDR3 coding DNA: TGTGCCAGCAGAGTTGCCACAGGGATCACTGAAGCTTTCTTT.

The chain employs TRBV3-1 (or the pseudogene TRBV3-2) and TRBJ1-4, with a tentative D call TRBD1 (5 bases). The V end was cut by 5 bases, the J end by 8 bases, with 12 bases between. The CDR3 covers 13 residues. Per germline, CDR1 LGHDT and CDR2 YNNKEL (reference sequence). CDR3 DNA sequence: TGTGCCAGCAGCTACTCGACAGCAGAAAAACTGTTTTTT. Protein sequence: CASSYSTAEKLFF.

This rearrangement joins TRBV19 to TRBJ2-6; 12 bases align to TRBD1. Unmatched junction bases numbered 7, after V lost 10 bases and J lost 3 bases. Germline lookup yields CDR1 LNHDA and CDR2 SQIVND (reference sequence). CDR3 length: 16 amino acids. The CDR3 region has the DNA TGTGCCACAAGGGACAGGGGGCGGAGTGGGGCCAACGTCCTGACTTTC. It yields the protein CATRDRGRSGANVLTF.

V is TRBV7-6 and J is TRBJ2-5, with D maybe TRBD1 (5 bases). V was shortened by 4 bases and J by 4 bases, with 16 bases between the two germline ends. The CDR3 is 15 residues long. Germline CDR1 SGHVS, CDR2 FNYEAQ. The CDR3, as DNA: TGTGCCAGCAGCTCGACAGTCCCCCTTGGAGAGACCCAGTACTTC. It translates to CASSSTVPLGETQYF.

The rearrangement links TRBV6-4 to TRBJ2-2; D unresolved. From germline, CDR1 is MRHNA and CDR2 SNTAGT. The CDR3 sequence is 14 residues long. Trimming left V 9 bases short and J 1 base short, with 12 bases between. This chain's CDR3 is CARRVVRNTGELFF. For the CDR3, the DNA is TGTGCCAGACGGGTAGTACGGAACACCGGGGAGCTGTTTTTT.

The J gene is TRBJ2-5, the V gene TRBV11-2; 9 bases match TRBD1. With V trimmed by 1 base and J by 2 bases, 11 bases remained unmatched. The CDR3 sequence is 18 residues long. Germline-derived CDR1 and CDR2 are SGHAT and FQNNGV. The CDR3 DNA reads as TGTGCCAGCAGCTTAGGACAGGGGGACCTCGTCGAACAAGAGACCCAGTACTTC. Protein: CASSLGQGDLVEQETQYF.

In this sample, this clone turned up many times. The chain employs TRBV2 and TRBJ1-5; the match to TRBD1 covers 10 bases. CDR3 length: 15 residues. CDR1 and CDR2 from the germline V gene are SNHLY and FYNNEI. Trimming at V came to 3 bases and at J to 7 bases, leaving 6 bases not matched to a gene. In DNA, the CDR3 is TGTGCCAGCAGTGAGGAGGAGACAGGGGGCCAGCCCCAGCATTTT. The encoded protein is CASSEEETGGQPQHF.